What follows is one T cell receptor beta chain and its context. Its specificity is unknown. This record comes from a study of cytomegalovirus exposure and HLA in healthy donors. Study conclusions and caveats: Relative to the approximately 680-donor mean, N-insertions were reportedly fewer in an Asian-associated ancestry cluster in a later analysis. As a later analysis showed, a missense DCLRE1C variant was linked to trimming of TCR beta V- and J-genes. Most TCR beta V segments were productive about 90% or about 30% of the time in an earlier analysis.

The germline CDR1 and CDR2 sequences are LGHNA and YNFKEQ. Trimming at V came to 0 bases and at J to 7 bases, leaving 10 bases not matched to a gene. The CDR3 loop spans 17 amino acids. 60 Vbeta and 13 Jbeta primers were used in PCR. Sequenced by immunoSEQ multiplex PCR; TCRdb stores in-frame clones only, minus some. The sample has fewer than 95,000 clones; 80% are singletons. The source is a man aged 18 to 30 in good health and CMV-seronegative. The chain carries TRBV4-2 and TRBJ2-1; TRBD2 matches at 9 bases. Specimen: PBMCs. This chain's CDR3 is CASSQEGAGGVVNEQFF. The CDR3 bases are TGTGCCAGCAGCCAAGAAGGAGCGGGGGGAGTAGTGAATGAGCAGTTCTTC.